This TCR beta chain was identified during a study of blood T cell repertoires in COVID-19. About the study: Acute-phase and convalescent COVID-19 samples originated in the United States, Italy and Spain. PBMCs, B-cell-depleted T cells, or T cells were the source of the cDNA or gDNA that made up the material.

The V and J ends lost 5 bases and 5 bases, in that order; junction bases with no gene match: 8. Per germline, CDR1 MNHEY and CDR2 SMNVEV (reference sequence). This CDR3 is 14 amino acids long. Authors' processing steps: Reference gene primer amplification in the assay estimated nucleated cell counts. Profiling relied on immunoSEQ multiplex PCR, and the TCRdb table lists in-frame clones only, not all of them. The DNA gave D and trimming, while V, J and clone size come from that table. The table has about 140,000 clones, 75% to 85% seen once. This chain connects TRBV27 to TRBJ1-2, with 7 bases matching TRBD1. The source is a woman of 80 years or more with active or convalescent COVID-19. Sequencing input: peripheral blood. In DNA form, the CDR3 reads TGTGCCAGCAGTCCCCGGGGGACAGATTATGGCTACACCTTC. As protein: CASSPRGTDYGYTF.